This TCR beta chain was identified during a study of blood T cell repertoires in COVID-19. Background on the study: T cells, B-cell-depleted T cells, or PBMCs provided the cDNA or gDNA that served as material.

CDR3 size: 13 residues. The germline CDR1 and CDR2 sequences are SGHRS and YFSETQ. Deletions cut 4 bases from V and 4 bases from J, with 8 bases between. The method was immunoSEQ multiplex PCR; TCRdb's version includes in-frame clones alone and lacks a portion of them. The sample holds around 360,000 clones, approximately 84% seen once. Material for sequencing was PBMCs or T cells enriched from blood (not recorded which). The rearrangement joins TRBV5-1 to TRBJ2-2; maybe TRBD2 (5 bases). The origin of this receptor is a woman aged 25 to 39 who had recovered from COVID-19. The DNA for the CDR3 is TGCGCCAGCAGCCCCGGACTCACCGGGGAGCTGTTTTTT. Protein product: CASSPGLTGELFF.